The T cell receptor beta chain described here comes from a study of CD8 T cells in Susac syndrome. Random-hexamer reverse transcription was applied to about 0.45 to 1 ug RNA. An immunoSEQ multiplex PCR amplified TCR beta CDR3 over 54 Vbeta and 13 Jbeta. TCRdb reprocessed the immunoSEQ multiplex PCR reads via MiXCR and lists one record per CDR3 protein. The table records about 84,000 distinct CDR3 sequences, 90% to 95% of them present only once. V lost 3 bases and J lost 6, with 11 bases in between. The V gene's germline CDR1 is SGHRS and CDR2 YFSETQ. The CDR3 contains 13 residues. The sequenced target, TCR beta, came from blood CD8+ and CD4+ T cells. Healthy donors served as the controls. They were matched for age and sex.

The chain links TRBV5-1 to TRBJ2-3; D call uncertain. The sample comprised CD8+ T cells from PBMCs. This clonotype was sampled from a human donor in good health. The CDR3 coding sequence is TGCGCCAGCAGCTCCGGCCCCGCGGATACGCAGTATTTT. Translated, it gives CASSSGPADTQYF. Using reference TRBV5-1 and TRBJ2-3 for the parts outside the CDR3, the full variable domain is KAGVTQTPRYLIKTRGQQVTLSCSPISGHRSVSWYQQTPGQGLQFLFEYFSETQRNKGNFPGRFSGRQFSNSRSEMNVSTLELGDSALYLCASSSGPADTQYFGPGTRLTVL.